This T cell receptor beta chain emerged from a study of cytomegalovirus exposure and HLA in healthy donors. Study conclusions and caveats: In a later analysis, a missense DCLRE1C variant was linked to TCR beta V- and J-gene trimming.

Note on this clone: Its antigen is undetermined.

The PCR used 60 Vbeta and 13 Jbeta primers. Libraries were prepared by immunoSEQ multiplex PCR; TCRdb keeps only in-frame clonotypes and omits some of them. The table lists around 80,000 clones, around 70% of them singletons, with under 10% in the top ten. The germline V gene has CDR1 MDHEN and CDR2 SYDVKM. Trimming took 11 bases from V and 6 from J, leaving 20 bases between them. This CDR3 has 13 amino acids. Donors in the study were healthy people who gave bone marrow. The V call is TRBV28, the J call TRBJ2-7, with a weak D call TRBD2 (7 bases). This sequence was found in a man between 40 and 49 years old in good health and CMV-seropositive. The sample consisted of PBMCs. DNA of the CDR3: TGTGCCTCCGACCCCTTGGGGGGGGCCGAGCAGTACTTC. Its protein is CASDPLGGAEQYF.